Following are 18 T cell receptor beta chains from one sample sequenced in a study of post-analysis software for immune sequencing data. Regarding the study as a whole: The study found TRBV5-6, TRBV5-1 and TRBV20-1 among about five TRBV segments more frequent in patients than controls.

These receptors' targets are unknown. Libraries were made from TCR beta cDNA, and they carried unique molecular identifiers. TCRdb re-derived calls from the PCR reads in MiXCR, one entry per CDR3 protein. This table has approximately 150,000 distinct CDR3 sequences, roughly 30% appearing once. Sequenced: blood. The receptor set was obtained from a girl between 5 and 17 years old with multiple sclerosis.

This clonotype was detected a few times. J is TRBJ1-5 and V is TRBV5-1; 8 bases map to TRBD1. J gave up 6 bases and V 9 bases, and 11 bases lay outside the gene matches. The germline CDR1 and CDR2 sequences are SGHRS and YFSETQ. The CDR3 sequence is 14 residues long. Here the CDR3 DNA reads TGCGCCAACCCCCTGACAGGGGCTACTCAGCCCCAGCATTTT. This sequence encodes CANPLTGATQPQHF.

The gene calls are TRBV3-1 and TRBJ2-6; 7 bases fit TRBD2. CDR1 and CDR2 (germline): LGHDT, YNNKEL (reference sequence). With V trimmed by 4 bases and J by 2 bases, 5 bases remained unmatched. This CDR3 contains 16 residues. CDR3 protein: CASSRGSNAGANVLTF. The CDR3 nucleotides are TGTGCCAGCAGCCGCGGGAGCAATGCTGGGGCCAACGTCCTGACTTTC.

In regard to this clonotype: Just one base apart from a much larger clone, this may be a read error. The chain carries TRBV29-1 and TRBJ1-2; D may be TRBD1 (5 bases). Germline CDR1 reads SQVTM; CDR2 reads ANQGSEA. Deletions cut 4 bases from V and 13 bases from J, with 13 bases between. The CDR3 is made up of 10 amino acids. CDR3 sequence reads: CSVVGEFCTF. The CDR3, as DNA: TGCAGCGTTGTGGGGGAGTTCTGCACCTTC.

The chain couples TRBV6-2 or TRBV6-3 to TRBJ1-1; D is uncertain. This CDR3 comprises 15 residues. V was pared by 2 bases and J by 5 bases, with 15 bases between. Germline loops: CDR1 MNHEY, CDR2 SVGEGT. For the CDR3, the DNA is TGTGCCAGCAGTTACGAAAAGGGCAGGTGGACTGAAGCTTTCTTT. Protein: CASSYEKGRWTEAFF.

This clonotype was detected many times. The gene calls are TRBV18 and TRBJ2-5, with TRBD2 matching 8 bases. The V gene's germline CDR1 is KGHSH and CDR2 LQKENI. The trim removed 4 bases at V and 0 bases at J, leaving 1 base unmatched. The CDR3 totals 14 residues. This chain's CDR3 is CASSLLADQETQYF. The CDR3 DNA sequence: TGTGCCAGCTCACTACTAGCGGACCAAGAGACCCAGTACTTC.

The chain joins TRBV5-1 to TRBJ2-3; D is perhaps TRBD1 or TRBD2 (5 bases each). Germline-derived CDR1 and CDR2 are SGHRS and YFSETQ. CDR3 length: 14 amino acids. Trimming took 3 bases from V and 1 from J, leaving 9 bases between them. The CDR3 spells CASSWGRGTDTQYF. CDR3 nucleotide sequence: TGCGCCAGCAGCTGGGGACGGGGCACAGATACGCAGTATTTT.

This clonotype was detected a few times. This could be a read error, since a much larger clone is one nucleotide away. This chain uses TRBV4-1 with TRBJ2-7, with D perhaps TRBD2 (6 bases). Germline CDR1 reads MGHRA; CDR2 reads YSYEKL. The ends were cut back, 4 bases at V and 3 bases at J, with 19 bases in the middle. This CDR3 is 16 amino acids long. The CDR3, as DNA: TGCGCCAGCAGCCCCCGTATGGTCCCGGGAGACTACGAGCAGTACTTC. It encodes CASSPRMVPGDYEQYF.

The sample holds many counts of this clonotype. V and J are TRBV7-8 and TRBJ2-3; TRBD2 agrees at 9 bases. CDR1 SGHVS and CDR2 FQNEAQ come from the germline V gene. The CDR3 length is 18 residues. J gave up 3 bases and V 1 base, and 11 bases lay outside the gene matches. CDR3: CASSLVPGAGGGTDTQYF. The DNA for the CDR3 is TGTGCCAGCAGCTTAGTACCCGGCGCGGGAGGGGGAACAGATACGCAGTATTTT.

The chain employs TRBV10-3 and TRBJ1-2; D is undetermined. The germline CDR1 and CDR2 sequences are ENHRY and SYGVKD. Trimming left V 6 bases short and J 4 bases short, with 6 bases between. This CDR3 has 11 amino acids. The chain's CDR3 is CAISPCYGYTF. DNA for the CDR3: TGTGCCATCAGCCCTTGCTATGGCTACACCTTC.

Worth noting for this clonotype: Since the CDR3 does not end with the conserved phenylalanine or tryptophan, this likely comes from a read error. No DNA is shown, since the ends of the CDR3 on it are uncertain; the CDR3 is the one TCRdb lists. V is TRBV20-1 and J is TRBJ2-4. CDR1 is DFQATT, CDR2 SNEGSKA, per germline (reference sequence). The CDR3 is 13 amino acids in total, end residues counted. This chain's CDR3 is CSARAVVQKHSVL.

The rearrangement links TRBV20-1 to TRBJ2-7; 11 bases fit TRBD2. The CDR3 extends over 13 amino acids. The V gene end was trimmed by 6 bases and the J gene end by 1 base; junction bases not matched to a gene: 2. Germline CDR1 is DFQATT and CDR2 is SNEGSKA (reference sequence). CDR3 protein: CSAGLAVSYEQYF. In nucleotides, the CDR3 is TGCAGTGCGGGACTAGCGGTTTCCTACGAGCAGTACTTC.

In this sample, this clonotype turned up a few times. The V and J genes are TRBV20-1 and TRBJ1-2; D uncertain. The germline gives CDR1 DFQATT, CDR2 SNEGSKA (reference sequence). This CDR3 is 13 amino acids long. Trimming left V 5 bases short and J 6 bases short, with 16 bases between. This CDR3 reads CSAARAVVDGYTF. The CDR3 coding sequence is TGCAGTGCTGCCCGGGCGGTGGTGGATGGCTACACCTTC.

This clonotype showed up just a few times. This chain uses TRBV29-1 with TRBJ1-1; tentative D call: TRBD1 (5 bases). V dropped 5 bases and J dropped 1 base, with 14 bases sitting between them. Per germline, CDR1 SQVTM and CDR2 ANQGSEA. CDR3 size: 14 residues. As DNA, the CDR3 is TGCAGCGTTAAACGACCCCAGGGGAACACTGAAGCTTTCTTT. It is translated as CSVKRPQGNTEAFF.

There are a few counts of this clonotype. The CDR3 DNA follows: TGCGCCAGCAGCCGTCCGGGGCTAGCGGGAGCCGGGGAGCTGTTTTTT. Protein product: CASSRPGLAGAGELFF. The genes are TRBV4-1 and TRBJ2-2; TRBD2 agrees at 10 bases. Germline CDR1 and CDR2: MGHRA and YSYEKL. Trimming at V came to 4 bases and at J to 6 bases, leaving 8 bases not matched to a gene. This CDR3 is built from 16 residues.

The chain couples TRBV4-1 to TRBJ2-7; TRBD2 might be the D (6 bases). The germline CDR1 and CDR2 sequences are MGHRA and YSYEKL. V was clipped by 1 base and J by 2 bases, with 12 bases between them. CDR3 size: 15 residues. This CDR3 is CASSQAGGVPYEQYF. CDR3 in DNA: TGCGCCAGCAGCCAAGCAGGAGGGGTCCCCTACGAGCAGTACTTC.

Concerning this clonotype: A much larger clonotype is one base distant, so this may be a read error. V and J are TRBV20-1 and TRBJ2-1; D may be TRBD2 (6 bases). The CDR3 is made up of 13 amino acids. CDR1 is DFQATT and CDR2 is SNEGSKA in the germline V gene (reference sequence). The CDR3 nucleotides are TGCGGTGCGACGGACTACCAGGAGGATGAGCAGTTCTTC. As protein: CGATDYQEDEQFF.

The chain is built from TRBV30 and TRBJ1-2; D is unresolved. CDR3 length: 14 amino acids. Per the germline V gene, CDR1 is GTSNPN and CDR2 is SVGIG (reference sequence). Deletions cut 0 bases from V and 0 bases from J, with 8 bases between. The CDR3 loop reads CAWSVTAANYGYTF. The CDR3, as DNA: TGTGCCTGGAGTGTAACAGCAGCTAACTATGGCTACACCTTC.

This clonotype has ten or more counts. CDR3: CASSQVNFVGSGNQPQHF. CDR3 bases: TGCGCCAGCAGCCAAGTTAATTTCGTAGGGTCTGGCAATCAGCCCCAGCATTTT. V and J are TRBV4-1 and TRBJ1-5; D gene unclear. The CDR3 loop spans 18 amino acids. Per germline, CDR1 MGHRA and CDR2 YSYEKL. V was pared by 1 base and J by 2 bases, with 18 bases between.